The clone carrying this T cell receptor beta chain was counted a few times. Antigen specificity is unknown. Trimming took 0 bases from V and 5 from J, leaving 13 bases between them. CDR3 length: 16 amino acids. The V gene's germline CDR1 is SGHAT and CDR2 FQNNGV. The sample comes from a study of response to subunit inactivated influenza vaccine. Study-wide results and caveats: With each seasonal influenza vaccination, the authors suggested, few new T cells are recruited.

From the RT-PCR reads, TCRdb called clonotypes with MiXCR, one entry per CDR3 protein. The sample gives roughly 670,000 distinct CDR3 sequences, approximately 14% of which show up once; 7.5% to 8% is in the top ten. The V and J genes are TRBV11-2 and TRBJ2-2, with D unclear. The TCR originated in a man aged 50-59 years who received an inactivated influenza vaccine. Sequenced material: PBMCs from blood, taken 14 to 15 days before vaccination. The CDR3 is CASSLDLRRFTGELFF. The CDR3 DNA is TGTGCCAGCAGCTTAGATTTGAGGCGGTTTACCGGGGAGCTGTTTTTT.